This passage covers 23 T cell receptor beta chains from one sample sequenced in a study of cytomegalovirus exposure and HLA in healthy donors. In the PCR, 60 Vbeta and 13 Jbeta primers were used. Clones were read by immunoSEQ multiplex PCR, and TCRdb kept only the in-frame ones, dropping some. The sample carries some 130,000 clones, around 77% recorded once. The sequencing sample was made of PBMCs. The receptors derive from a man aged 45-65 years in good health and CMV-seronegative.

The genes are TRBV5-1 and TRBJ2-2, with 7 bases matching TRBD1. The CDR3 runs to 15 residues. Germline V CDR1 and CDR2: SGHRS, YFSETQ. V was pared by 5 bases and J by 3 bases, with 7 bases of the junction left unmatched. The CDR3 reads CASSSGTEYTGELFF. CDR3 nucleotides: TGCGCCAGCAGTTCCGGGACAGAATACACCGGGGAGCTGTTTTTT.

CDR3 coding DNA: TGTGCCATTCGGGCGGGGACTGAAGCTTTCTTT. Protein sequence: CAIRAGTEAFF. The chain recombines TRBV10-3 with TRBJ1-1; no clear D gene. Trimming left V 9 bases short and J 5 bases short, with 10 bases between. There are 11 residues in the CDR3. Germline CDR1 is ENHRY and CDR2 is SYGVKD.

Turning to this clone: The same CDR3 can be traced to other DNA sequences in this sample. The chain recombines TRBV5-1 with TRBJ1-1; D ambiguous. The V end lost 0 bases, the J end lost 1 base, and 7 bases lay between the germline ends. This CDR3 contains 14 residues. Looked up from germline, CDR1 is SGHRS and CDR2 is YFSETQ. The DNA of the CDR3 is TGCGCCAGCAGCTTGGGGCACGAGAACACTGAAGCTTTCTTT. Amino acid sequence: CASSLGHENTEAFF.

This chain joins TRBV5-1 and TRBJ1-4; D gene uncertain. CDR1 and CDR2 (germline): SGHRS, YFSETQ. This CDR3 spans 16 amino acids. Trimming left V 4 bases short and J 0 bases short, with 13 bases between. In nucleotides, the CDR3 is TGCGCCAGCAGCGTGTCACGGGGATCAACTAATGAAAAACTGTTTTTT. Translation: CASSVSRGSTNEKLFF.

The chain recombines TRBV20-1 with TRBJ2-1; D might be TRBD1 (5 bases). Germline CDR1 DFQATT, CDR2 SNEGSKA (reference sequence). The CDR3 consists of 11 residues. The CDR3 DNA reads TGCAGCCGTATGCAGGGCAATGAGCAGTTCTTC. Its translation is CSRMQGNEQFF.

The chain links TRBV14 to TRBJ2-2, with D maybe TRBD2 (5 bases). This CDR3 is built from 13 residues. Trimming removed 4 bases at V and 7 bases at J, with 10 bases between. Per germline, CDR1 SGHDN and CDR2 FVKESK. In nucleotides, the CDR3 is TGTGCCAGCAGCCCGAGGGTAGTCGGGGAGCTGTTTTTT. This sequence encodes CASSPRVVGELFF.

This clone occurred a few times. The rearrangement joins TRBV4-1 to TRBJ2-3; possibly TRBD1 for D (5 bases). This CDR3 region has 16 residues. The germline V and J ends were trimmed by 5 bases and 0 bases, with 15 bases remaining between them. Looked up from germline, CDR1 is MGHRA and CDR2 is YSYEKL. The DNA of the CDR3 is TGCGCCAGCAGCGAAGCAGGGCCCCCTAGCACAGATACGCAGTATTTT. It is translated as CASSEAGPPSTDTQYF.

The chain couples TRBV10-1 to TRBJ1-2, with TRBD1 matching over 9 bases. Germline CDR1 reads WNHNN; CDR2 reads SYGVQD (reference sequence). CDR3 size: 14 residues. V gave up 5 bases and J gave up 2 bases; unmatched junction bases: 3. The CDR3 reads CASSSGTGNYGYTF. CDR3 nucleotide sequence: TGCGCCAGCAGTTCGGGGACAGGGAACTATGGCTACACCTTC.

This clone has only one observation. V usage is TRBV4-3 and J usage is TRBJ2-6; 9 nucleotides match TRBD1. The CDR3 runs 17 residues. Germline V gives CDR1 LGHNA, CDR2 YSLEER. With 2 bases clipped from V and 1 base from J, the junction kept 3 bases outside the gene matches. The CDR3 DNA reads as TGCGCCAGCAGCCAATTGACAGGGGGATCTGGGGCCAACGTCCTGACTTTC. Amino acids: CASSQLTGGSGANVLTF.

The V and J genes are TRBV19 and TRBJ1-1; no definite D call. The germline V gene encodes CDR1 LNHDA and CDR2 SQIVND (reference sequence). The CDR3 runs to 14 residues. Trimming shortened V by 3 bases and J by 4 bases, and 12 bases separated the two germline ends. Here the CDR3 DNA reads TGTGCCAGTAGTATCGAGGGCTGGCGCACTGAAGCTTTCTTT. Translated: CASSIEGWRTEAFF.

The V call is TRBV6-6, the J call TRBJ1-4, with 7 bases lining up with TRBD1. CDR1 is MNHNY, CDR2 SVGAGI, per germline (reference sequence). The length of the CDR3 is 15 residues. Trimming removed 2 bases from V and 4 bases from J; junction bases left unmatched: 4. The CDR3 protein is CASSYTGQVNEKLFF. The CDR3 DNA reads TGTGCCAGCAGTTACACCGGACAGGTTAATGAAAAACTGTTTTTT.

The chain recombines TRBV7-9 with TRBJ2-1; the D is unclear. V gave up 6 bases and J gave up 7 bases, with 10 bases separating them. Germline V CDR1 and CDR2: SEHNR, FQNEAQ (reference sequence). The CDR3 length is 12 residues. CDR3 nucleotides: TGTGCCAGCAGGGCCACCTTAAATGAGCAGTTCTTC. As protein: CASRATLNEQFF. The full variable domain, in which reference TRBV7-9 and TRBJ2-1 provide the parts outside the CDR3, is DTGVSQNPRHKITKRGQNVTFRCDPISEHNRLYWYRQTLGQGPEFLTYFQNEAQLEKSRLLSDRFSAERPKGSFSTLEIQRTEQGDSAMYLCASRATLNEQFFGPGTRLTVL.

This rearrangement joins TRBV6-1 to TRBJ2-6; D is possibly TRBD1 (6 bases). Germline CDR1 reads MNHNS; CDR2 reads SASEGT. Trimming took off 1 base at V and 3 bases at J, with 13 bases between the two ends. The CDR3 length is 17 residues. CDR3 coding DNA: TGTGCCAGCAGTGAAGACAGGGTAACCTTTGGGGCCAACGTCCTGACTTTC. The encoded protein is CASSEDRVTFGANVLTF.

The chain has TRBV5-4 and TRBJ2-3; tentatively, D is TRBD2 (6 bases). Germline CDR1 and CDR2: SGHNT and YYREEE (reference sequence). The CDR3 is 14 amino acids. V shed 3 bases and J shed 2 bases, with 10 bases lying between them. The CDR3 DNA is TGTGCCAGCAGCTGGTCTAGCGACACAGATACGCAGTATTTT. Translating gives CASSWSSDTDTQYF.

CDR3 loop: CASSSPSTSGNYEQYF. CDR3 in DNA: TGTGCCAGCAGTTCTCCCTCGACTAGCGGGAACTACGAGCAGTACTTC. The rearrangement uses TRBV28 and TRBJ2-7, with 11 bases fitting TRBD2. The CDR3 runs to 16 residues. V dropped 4 bases and J dropped 3; count of bases not matched to a gene: 8. Germline loops: CDR1 MDHEN, CDR2 SYDVKM.

The CDR3 loop is CASIGTEAFF. CDR3 DNA: TGTGCCAGCATCGGGACTGAAGCTTTCTTT. This sequence joins TRBV27 and TRBJ1-1; D is ambiguous. Germline V CDR1 and CDR2: MNHEY, SMNVEV (reference sequence). With 7 bases removed from V and 5 bases from J, the gap between germline ends came to 5 bases. The CDR3 contains 10 residues.

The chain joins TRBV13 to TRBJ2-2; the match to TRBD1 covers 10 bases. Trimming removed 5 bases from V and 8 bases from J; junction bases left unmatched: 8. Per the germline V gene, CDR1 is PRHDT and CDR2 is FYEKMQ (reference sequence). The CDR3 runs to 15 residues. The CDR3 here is CASSEGQGYSGELFF. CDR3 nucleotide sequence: TGTGCCAGCAGCGAGGGACAGGGGTATTCGGGGGAGCTGTTTTTT.

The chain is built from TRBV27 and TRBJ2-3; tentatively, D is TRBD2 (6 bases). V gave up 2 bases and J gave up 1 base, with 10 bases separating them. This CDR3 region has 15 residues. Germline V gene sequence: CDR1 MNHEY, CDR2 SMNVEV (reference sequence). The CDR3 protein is CASSLPSGGTDTQYF. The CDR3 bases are TGTGCCAGCAGTTTACCCTCGGGGGGCACAGATACGCAGTATTTT.

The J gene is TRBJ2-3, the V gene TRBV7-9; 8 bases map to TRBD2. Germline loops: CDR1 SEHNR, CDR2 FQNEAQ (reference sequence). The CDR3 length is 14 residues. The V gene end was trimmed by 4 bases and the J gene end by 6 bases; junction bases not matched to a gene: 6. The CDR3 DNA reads TGTGCCAGCAGCTCGACTAGCGATCCGGATACGCAGTATTTT. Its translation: CASSSTSDPDTQYF.

The CDR3 protein is CAITRTGDTGELFF. Written as DNA, the CDR3 is TGTGCCATCACCAGGACAGGGGACACCGGGGAGCTGTTTTTT. This chain links TRBV10-3 with TRBJ2-2, with 9 nucleotides matching TRBD1. The CDR3 loop spans 14 amino acids. Germline V lookup: CDR1 ENHRY, CDR2 SYGVKD. V gave up 7 bases and J gave up 3 bases; unmatched junction bases: 3.

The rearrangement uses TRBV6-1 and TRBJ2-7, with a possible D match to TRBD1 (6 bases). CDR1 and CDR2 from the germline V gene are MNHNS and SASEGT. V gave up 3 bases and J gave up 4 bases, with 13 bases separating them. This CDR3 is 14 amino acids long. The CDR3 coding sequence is TGTGCCAGCAGTGAGAGGGGGAACTGGTACGAGCAGTACTTC. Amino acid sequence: CASSERGNWYEQYF.

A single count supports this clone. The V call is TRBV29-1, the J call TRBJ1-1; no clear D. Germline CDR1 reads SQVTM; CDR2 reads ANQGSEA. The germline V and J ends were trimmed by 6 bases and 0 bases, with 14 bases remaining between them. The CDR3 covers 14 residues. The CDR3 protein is CSVGRDRMNTEAFF. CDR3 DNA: TGCAGCGTAGGCCGGGATCGGATGAACACTGAAGCTTTCTTT.

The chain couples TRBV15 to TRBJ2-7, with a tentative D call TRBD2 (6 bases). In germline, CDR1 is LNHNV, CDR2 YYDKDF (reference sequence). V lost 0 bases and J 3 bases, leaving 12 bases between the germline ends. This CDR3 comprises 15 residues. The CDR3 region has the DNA TGTGCCACCAGCAGAGATCCGGGGGTGGGCTACGAGCAGTACTTC. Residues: CATSRDPGVGYEQYF.